The clone carrying this T cell receptor (beta chain) was counted many times. For the second PCR, which ran for roughly 7 to 11 cycles, a sample-barcoded 5' primer and a J-beta primer mix were used. Every cDNA molecule carried a tag from a template-switch adaptor bearing 12 random nucleotides. TCRdb re-called the 5' RACE reads with MiXCR, one entry per CDR3 protein. The table includes roughly 790,000 distinct CDR3 sequences, 43% detected once. The data belong to a study of blood T cells in healthy people across ages. Trimming shortened V by 0 bases and J by 0 bases, and 11 bases separated the two germline ends. This CDR3 is 16 amino acids long. Germline CDR1 SGHVS, CDR2 FQNEAQ.

The receptor was isolated from a woman aged 60 to 75 in good health. The chain is built from TRBV7-8 and TRBJ1-2; D is unclear. The specimen was blood. CDR3 region: CASSLALTPANYGYTF. The CDR3 bases are TGTGCCAGCAGCTTAGCTCTAACACCGGCTAACTATGGCTACACCTTC.